Detailed here is one TCR beta chain. The data stem from a study of glioma-infiltrating T cells after dendritic cell vaccination. Amplification used 60 V beta primers and 13 J beta primers. The repertoire was sequenced with immunoSEQ multiplex PCR; TCRdb's copy has only in-frame clones and lacks some. Among tens of thousands of clones listed, around 80% were seen once. This clonotype was sampled from a human donor with glioblastoma. Sequenced here: blood, sampled before dendritic cell vaccination.

The DNA of the CDR3 is TGTGCCTGGAGTGCCAGGGGTTATGGAAACACCATATATTTT. As protein: CAWSARGYGNTIYF. The chain couples TRBV30 to TRBJ1-3, with a tentative D call TRBD1 (6 bases). Trimming removed 1 base from V and 3 bases from J, with 10 bases in between. The CDR3 runs 14 residues. Germline CDR1 reads GTSNPN; CDR2 reads SVGIG (reference sequence).